This TCR beta chain was recorded in a study of OX40 agonist ivuxolimab in advanced cancers. Germline trimming cut 3 bases from V and 3 bases from J; bases unmatched to any gene: 3. CDR3 length equals 14 residues. Germline lookup yields CDR1 MGHRA and CDR2 YSYEKL. Here immunoSEQ multiplex PCR was the method, and the copy in TCRdb shows in-frame clones only, minus some. In the table there are around 21,000 clones, around 67% of which are singletons. The chain is built from TRBV4-1 and TRBJ1-1, with 8 nucleotides matching TRBD1. The source material was CD4+ or CD8+ T cells sorted from blood, sampled in a trial of the OX40 agonist ivuxolimab. The clonotype was recovered from an adult with an advanced solid tumor such as melanoma, head and neck, liver or kidney cancer. This chain's CDR3 is CASSQKTGDTEAFF. The CDR3 nucleotides read TGCGCCAGCAGCCAGAAGACAGGGGACACTGAAGCTTTCTTT.